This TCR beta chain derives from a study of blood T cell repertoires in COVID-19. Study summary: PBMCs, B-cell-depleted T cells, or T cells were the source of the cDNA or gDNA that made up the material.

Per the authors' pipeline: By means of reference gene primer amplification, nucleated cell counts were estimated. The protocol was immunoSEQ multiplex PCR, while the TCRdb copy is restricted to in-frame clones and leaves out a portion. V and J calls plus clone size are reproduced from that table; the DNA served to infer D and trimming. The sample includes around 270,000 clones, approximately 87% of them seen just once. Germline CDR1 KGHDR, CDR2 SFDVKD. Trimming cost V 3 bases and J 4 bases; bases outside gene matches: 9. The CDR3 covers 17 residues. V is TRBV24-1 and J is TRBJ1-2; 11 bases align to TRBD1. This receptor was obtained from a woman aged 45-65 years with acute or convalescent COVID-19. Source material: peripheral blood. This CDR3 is CATSDPHSGTGGYGYTF. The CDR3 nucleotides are TGTGCCACCAGTGATCCCCATTCCGGGACAGGGGGCTATGGCTACACCTTC.